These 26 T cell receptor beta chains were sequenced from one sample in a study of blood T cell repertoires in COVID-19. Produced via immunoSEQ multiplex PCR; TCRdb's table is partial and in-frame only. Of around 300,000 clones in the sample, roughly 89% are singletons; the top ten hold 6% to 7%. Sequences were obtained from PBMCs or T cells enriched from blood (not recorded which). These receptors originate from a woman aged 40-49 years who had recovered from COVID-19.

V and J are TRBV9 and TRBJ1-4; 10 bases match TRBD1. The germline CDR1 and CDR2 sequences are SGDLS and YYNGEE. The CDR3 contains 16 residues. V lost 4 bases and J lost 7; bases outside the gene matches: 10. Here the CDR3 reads CASSPSRTGGVEKLFF. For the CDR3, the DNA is TGTGCCAGCAGCCCTTCCCGGACAGGGGGAGTTGAAAAACTGTTTTTT.

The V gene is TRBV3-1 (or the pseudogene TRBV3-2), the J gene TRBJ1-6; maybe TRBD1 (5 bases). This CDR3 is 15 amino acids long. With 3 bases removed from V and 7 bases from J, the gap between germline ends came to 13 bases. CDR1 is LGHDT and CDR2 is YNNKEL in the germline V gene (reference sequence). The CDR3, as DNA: TGTGCCAGCAGCCAGACCCGACAGCTCAATTCACCCCTCCACTTT. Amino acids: CASSQTRQLNSPLHF.

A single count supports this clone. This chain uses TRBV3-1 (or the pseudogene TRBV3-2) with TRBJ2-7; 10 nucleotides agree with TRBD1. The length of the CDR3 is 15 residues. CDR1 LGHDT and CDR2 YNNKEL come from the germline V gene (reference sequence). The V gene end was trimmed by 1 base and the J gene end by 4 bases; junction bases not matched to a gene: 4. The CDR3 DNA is TGTGCCAGCAGCCAAGGGGACAGGGGACCTTACGAGCAGTACTTC. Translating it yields CASSQGDRGPYEQYF.

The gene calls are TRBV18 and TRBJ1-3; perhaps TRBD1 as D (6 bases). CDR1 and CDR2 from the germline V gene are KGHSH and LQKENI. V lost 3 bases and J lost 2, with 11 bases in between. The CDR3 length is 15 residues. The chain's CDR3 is CASSPGQNPGNTIYF. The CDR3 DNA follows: TGTGCCAGCTCACCCGGACAGAATCCTGGAAACACCATATATTTT.

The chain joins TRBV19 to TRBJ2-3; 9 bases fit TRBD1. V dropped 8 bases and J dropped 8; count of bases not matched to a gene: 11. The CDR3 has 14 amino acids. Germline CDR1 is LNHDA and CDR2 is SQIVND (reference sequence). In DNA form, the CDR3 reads TGTGCCAGTGAGGACAGGGGCAAAGGCCTTACGCAGTATTTT. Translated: CASEDRGKGLTQYF.

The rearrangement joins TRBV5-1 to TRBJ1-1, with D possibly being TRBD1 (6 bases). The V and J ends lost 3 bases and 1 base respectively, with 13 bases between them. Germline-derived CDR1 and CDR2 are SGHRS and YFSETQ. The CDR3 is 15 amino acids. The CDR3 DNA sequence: TGCGCCAGCAGCTGGACAGCCGCCTCGAACACTGAAGCTTTCTTT. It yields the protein CASSWTAASNTEAFF.

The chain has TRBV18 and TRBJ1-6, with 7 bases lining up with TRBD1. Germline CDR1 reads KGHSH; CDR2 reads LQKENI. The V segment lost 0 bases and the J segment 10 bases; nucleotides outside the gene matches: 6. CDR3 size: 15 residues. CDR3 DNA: TGTGCCAGCTCACCACCCACAGGGGTTAAATCACCCCTCCACTTT. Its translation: CASSPPTGVKSPLHF.

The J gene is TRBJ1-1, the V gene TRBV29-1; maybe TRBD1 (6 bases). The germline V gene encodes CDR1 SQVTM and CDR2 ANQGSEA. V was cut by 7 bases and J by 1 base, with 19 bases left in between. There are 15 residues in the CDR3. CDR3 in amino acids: CSADRSKTGNTEAFF. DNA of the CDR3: TGCAGCGCTGACCGTTCAAAGACAGGGAACACTGAAGCTTTCTTT.

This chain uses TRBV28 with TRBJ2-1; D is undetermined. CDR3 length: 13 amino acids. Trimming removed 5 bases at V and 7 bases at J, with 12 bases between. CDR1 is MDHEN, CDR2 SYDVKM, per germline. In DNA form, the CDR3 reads TGTGCCAGCAGTCCCGGCGGCAGAAATGAGCAGTTCTTC. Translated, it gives CASSPGGRNEQFF.

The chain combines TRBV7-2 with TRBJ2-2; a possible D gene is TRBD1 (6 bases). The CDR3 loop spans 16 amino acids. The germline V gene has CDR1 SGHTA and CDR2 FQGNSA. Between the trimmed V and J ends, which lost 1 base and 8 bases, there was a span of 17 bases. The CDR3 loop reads CASSLVSTGLYGELFF. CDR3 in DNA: TGTGCCAGCAGCTTAGTATCGACAGGACTCTATGGGGAGCTGTTTTTT.

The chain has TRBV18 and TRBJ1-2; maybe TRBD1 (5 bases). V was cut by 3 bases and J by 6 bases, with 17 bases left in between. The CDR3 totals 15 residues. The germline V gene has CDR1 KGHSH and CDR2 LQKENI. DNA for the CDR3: TGTGCCAGCTCACCGGGGGGGGTTTCGAAGGATGGCTACACCTTC. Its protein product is CASSPGGVSKDGYTF.

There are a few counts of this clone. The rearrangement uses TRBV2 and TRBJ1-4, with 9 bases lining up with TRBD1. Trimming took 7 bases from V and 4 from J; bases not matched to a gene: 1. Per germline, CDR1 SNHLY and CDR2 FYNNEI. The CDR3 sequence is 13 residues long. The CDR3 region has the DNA TGTGCCAGCATGGGACAGGGTAATGAAAAACTGTTTTTT. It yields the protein CASMGQGNEKLFF.

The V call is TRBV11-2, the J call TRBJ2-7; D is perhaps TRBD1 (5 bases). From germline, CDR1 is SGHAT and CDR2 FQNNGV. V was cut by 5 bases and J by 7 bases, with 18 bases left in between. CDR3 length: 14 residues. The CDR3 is CASSPGHGRGEQYF. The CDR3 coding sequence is TGTGCCAGCAGCCCCGGACACGGGCGAGGAGAGCAGTACTTC. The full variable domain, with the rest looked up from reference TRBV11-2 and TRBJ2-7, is EAGVAQSPRYKIIEKRQSVAFWCNPISGHATLYWYQQILGQGPKLLIQFQNNGVVDDSQLPKDRFSAERLKGVDSTLKIQPAKLEDSAVYLCASSPGHGRGEQYFGPGTRLTVT.

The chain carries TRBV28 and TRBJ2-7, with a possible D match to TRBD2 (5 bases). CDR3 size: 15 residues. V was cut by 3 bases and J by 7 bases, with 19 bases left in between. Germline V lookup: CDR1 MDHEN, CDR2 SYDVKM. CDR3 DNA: TGTGCCAGCAGTTTGGCTGAATCTGGCTCGGGGGAGCAGTACTTC. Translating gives CASSLAESGSGEQYF.

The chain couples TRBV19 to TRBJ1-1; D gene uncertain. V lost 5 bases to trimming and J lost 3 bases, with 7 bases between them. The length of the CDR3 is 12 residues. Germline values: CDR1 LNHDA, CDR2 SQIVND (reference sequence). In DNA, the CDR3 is TGTGCCAGTAGTCCTCGGGACACTGAAGCTTTCTTT. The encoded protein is CASSPRDTEAFF.

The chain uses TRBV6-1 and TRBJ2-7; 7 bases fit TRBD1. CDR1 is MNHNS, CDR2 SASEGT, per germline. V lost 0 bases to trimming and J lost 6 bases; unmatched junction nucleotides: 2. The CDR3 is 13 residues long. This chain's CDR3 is CASSEAQGVEQYF. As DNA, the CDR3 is TGTGCCAGCAGTGAAGCGCAGGGGGTCGAGCAGTACTTC.

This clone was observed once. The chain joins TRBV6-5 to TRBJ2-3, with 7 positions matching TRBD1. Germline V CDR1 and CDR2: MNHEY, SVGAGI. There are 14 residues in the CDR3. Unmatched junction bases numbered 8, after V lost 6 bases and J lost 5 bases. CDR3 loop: CASRTADRRDTQYF. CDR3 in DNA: TGTGCCAGCAGAACCGCGGACAGGCGAGATACGCAGTATTTT.

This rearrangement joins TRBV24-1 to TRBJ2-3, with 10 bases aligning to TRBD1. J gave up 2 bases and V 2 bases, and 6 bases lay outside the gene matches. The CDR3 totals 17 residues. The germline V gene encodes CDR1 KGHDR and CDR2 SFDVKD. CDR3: CATSDSGTGVFTDTQYF. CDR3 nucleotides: TGTGCCACCAGTGATTCCGGGACAGGGGTTTTCACAGATACGCAGTATTTT.

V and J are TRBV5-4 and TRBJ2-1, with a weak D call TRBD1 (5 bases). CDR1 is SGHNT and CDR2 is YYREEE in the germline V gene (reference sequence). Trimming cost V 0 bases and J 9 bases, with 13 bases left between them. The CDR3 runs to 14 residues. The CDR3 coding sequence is TGTGCCAGCAGCTTGGTGGCAGACAGAGTTGAGCAGTTCTTC. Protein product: CASSLVADRVEQFF.

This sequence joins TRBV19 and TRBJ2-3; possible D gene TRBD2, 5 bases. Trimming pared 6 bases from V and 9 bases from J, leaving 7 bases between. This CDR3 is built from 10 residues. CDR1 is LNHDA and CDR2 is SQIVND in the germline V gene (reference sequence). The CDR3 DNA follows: TGTGCCAGTAGCGGGGTGACGCAGTATTTT. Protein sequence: CASSGVTQYF.

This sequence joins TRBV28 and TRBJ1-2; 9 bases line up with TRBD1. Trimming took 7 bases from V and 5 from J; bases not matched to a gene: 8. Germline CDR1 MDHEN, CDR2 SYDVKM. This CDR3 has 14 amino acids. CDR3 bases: TGTGCCAGCACCCTAGGACAGGGGACTTATGGCTACACCTTC. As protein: CASTLGQGTYGYTF.

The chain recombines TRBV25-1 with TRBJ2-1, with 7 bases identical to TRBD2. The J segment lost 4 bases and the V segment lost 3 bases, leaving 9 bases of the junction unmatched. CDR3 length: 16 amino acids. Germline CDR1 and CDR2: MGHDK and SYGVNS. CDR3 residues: CASSDHSAGRYNEQFF. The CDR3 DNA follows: TGTGCCAGCAGTGACCACTCAGCGGGAAGGTACAATGAGCAGTTCTTC.

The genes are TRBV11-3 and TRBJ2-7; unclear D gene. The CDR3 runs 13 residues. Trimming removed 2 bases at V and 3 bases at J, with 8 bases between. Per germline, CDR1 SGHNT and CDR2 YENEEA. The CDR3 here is CASSLRGGYEQYF. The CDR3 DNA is TGTGCCAGCAGCTTACGCGGCGGCTACGAGCAGTACTTC.

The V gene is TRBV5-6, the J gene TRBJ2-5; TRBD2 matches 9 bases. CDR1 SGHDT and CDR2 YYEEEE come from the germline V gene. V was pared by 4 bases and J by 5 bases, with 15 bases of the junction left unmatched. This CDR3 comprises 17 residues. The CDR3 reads CASSLSGLAGVGETQYF. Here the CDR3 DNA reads TGTGCCAGCAGCCTGTCGGGCTTAGCGGGAGTAGGCGAGACCCAGTACTTC.

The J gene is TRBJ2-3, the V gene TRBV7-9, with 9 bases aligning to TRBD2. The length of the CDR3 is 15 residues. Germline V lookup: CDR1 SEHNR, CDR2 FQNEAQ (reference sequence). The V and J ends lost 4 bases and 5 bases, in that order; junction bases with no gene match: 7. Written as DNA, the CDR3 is TGTGCCAGCAGCTCCCCGGGACTAGCAAGAGATACGCAGTATTTT. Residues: CASSSPGLARDTQYF.

The CDR3 is CASSETDTGELFF. The DNA for the CDR3 is TGTGCCAGCAGTGAAACAGACACCGGGGAGCTGTTTTTT. V is TRBV11-3 and J is TRBJ2-2; D unresolved. This CDR3 is built from 13 residues. V lost 6 bases and J lost 3, with 8 bases in between. Looked up from germline, CDR1 is SGHNT and CDR2 is YENEEA.